Presented here are 23 T cell receptor beta chains from one specimen sequenced in a study of human T cells and chemical hapten exposure. Time point in this sample: patch test 2, 6 weeks after DPC sensitization. Stated treatment: therapeutic diphenylcyclopropenone sensitization with weekly scalp DPC. TCRdb passed the RACE reads through MiXCR, listing each CDR3 protein once. The data show about 94,000 distinct CDR3 sequences, approximately 8.6% seen once. This specimen was whole blood, taken in connection with sensitization to the hapten diphenylcyclopropenone (DPC). The receptor set was obtained from a woman in her thirties or forties with alopecia areata. Some clones in this sample may be carry-over from other donors' samples.

In its sample, this clonotype was seen many times. This chain connects TRBV21-1 to TRBJ1-1; the table's TRBD1 call for D was not verified on the DNA. TRBV21-1 is a listed pseudogene. The CDR3 covers 17 residues. The CDR3 spells CASSKCLRRGQRTEAFF. CDR3 sequence (DNA): TGTGCCAGCAGCAAATGTCTGAGGAGGGGGCAACGCACTGAAGCTTTCTTT.

This clonotype was seen at least ten times. The chain has TRBV28 and TRBJ2-5; no firm D call. Germline CDR1 MDHEN, CDR2 SYDVKM. CDR3 length: 13 residues. V was pared by 7 bases and J by 4 bases, with 13 bases between. CDR3 coding DNA: TGTGCCAGCATCCCGCACAGTGGAGAGACCCAGTACTTC. Translated: CASIPHSGETQYF.

The chain has TRBV15 and TRBJ2-7; D not resolved. Trimming shortened V by 0 bases and J by 3 bases, and 9 bases separated the two germline ends. Germline V gene sequence: CDR1 LNHNV, CDR2 YYDKDF (reference sequence). The length of the CDR3 is 14 residues. The CDR3 spells CATSRDFLGYEQYF. The CDR3, as DNA: TGTGCCACCAGCAGAGATTTTCTTGGCTACGAGCAGTACTTC.

This clonotype appeared many times. The rearrangement links TRBV13 to TRBJ2-3; TRBD2 matches at 8 bases. The CDR3 runs to 16 residues. Germline CDR1 is PRHDT and CDR2 is FYEKMQ (reference sequence). V was pared by 4 bases and J by 4 bases, with 10 bases of the junction left unmatched. The CDR3 spells CASSYRDGRASDTQYF. CDR3 bases: TGTGCCAGCAGCTACCGGGACGGGAGGGCCTCAGATACGCAGTATTTT. Full variable domain (remainder filled in from reference TRBV13 and TRBJ2-3): AAGVIQSPRHLIKEKRETATLKCYPIPRHDTVYWYQQGPGQDPQFLISFYEKMQSDKGSIPDRFSAQQFSDYHSELNMSSLELGDSALYFCASSYRDGRASDTQYFGPGTRLTVL.

Comments on this clonotype: Given a much more abundant clone one base away, this may be a read error. The rearrangement uses TRBV20-1 and TRBJ1-6, with D possibly matching TRBD1 (5 bases). The CDR3 spans 15 residues. CDR1 and CDR2 from the germline V gene are DFQATT and SNEGSKA (reference sequence). In DNA form, the CDR3 reads TGCAGTGCTAGAGCCCAAGGGGCAGATAATTCAACCCTCCACTTT. The encoded protein is CSARAQGADNSTLHF.

This chain joins TRBV28 and TRBJ2-5; D is unresolved. This CDR3 region has 12 residues. V was shortened by 2 bases and J by 1 base, with 2 bases between the two germline ends. From germline, CDR1 is MDHEN and CDR2 SYDVKM. CDR3 region: CASSLIQETQYF. Written as DNA, the CDR3 is TGTGCCAGCAGTTTAATCCAAGAGACCCAGTACTTC.

This clonotype was observed at least ten times. The J gene is TRBJ1-1, the V gene TRBV12-3 or TRBV12-4; D is uncertain. This CDR3 region has 16 residues. Trimming cost V 6 bases and J 1 base, with 18 bases left between them. The CDR3 bases are TGTGCCAGCAGATTCCGATTTGGGGTTACGAACACTGAAGCTTTCTTT. Amino acids: CASRFRFGVTNTEAFF.

This rearrangement joins TRBV7-3 to TRBJ2-1, with a weak D call TRBD2 (5 bases). Germline assignment: CDR1 SGHTA and CDR2 FQGTGA. This CDR3 comprises 15 residues. The V end lost 4 bases, the J end lost 8 bases, and 18 bases lay between the germline ends. CDR3 protein: CASSSRGGLIDEQFF. For the CDR3, the DNA is TGTGCCAGCAGCTCCCGCGGCGGGTTAATCGATGAGCAGTTCTTC.

This clonotype was counted only a few times. The chain recombines TRBV18 with TRBJ1-5; D is unclear. The CDR3 spans 14 residues. Trimming left V 3 bases short and J 2 bases short, with 8 bases between. Germline lookup yields CDR1 KGHSH and CDR2 LQKENI. The CDR3 region is CASSPVRGNQPQHF. The DNA of the CDR3 is TGTGCCAGCTCACCGGTTAGGGGCAATCAGCCCCAGCATTTT.

This clonotype was seen a few times. The chain uses TRBV12-3 or TRBV12-4 and TRBJ2-5; no clear D gene. The V end was cut by 1 base, the J end by 5 bases, with 8 bases between. This CDR3 is built from 13 residues. The CDR3: CASSLDFLETQYF. The CDR3 coding sequence is TGTGCCAGCAGTTTAGACTTCCTTGAGACCCAGTACTTC.

The sample holds many counts of this clonotype. The chain has TRBV7-3 and TRBJ2-1; 7 bases align to TRBD2. With 1 base clipped from V and 8 bases from J, the junction kept 5 bases outside the gene matches. CDR3 size: 14 residues. Looked up from germline, CDR1 is SGHTA and CDR2 is FQGTGA. In DNA form, the CDR3 reads TGTGCCAGCAGCTTAAGGGGCGGGAGTGATGAGCAGTTCTTC. It specifies CASSLRGGSDEQFF.

This clonotype was found a few times. This sequence joins TRBV2 and TRBJ2-5; 7 nucleotides match TRBD2. V lost 4 bases to trimming and J lost 7 bases; unmatched junction nucleotides: 3. The CDR3 runs 12 residues. The germline V gene encodes CDR1 SNHLY and CDR2 FYNNEI. CDR3 region: CASSVLAATQYF. The CDR3 DNA follows: TGTGCCAGCAGTGTTCTAGCGGCGACCCAGTACTTC.

There are a few counts of this clonotype. This sequence joins TRBV18 and TRBJ1-4, with 7 bases identical to TRBD1. J gave up 0 bases and V 6 bases, and 4 bases lay outside the gene matches. This CDR3 region has 15 residues. From germline, CDR1 is KGHSH and CDR2 LQKENI. The CDR3 here is CASSEGTATNEKLFF. Here the CDR3 DNA reads TGTGCCAGCTCCGAGGGGACAGCAACTAATGAAAAACTGTTTTTT.

The sample holds a few counts of this clonotype. The chain employs TRBV12-3 or TRBV12-4 and TRBJ2-1; D possibly corresponds to TRBD2 (5 bases). Trimming pared 4 bases from V and 5 bases from J, leaving 12 bases between. The CDR3 covers 14 residues. CDR3 protein: CASSSQDGDNEQFF. In DNA form, the CDR3 reads TGTGCCAGCAGTTCCCAGGACGGGGACAATGAGCAGTTCTTC.

This clonotype was seen at least ten times. The chain is built from TRBV11-2 and TRBJ1-1; 7 nucleotides agree with TRBD1. The CDR3 consists of 13 residues. Germline assignment: CDR1 SGHAT and CDR2 FQNNGV. The V segment lost 5 bases and the J segment 5 bases; nucleotides outside the gene matches: 5. This chain's CDR3 is CASSRTGKTEAFF. The DNA for the CDR3 is TGTGCCAGCAGCCGGACAGGAAAAACTGAAGCTTTCTTT.

There are many counts of this clonotype. The chain uses TRBV6-2 or TRBV6-3 and TRBJ1-1; 7 nucleotides match TRBD1. The CDR3 is made up of 15 amino acids. V trimming: 5 bases; J trimming: 6 bases; junction bases outside the gene matches: 12. Germline V gene sequence: CDR1 MNHEY, CDR2 SVGEGT. CDR3 sequence: CASSPRGGLPPEAFF. The CDR3 DNA reads as TGTGCCAGCAGTCCCCGAGGGGGCTTACCCCCTGAAGCTTTCTTT.

The chain recombines TRBV7-2 with TRBJ1-5; TRBD1 matches at 11 bases. The CDR3 consists of 14 residues. CDR1 is SGHTA and CDR2 is FQGNSA in the germline V gene. The J segment lost 8 bases and the V segment lost 3 bases, leaving 3 bases of the junction unmatched. CDR3 residues: CASSLGQGEKPQHF. DNA of the CDR3: TGTGCCAGCAGCTTGGGACAGGGGGAGAAGCCCCAGCATTTT.

This clonotype has at least ten counts. The V gene is TRBV9, the J gene TRBJ2-1; 9 nucleotides agree with TRBD2. Germline CDR1 reads SGDLS; CDR2 reads YYNGEE. The trim removed 0 bases at V and 6 bases at J, leaving 4 bases unmatched. The CDR3 length is 15 residues. CDR3 sequence reads: CASSVEGTSINEQFF. The CDR3 nucleotides are TGTGCCAGCAGCGTAGAGGGGACTAGCATCAATGAGCAGTTCTTC.

The chain has TRBV28 and TRBJ2-7; 8 bases are a match to TRBD2. The CDR3 contains 14 residues. The germline CDR1 and CDR2 sequences are MDHEN and SYDVKM. V dropped 7 bases and J dropped 3; count of bases not matched to a gene: 8. The CDR3 region is CASTAGGTGYEQYF. Here the CDR3 DNA reads TGTGCCAGCACCGCGGGGGGTACGGGCTACGAGCAGTACTTC.

This clonotype was counted many times. The CDR3 reads CSVQYATNEKLFF. The DNA of the CDR3 is TGCAGCGTGCAGTACGCAACTAATGAAAAACTGTTTTTT. The chain links TRBV29-1 to TRBJ1-4; D call uncertain. V lost 6 bases and J lost 0, with 8 bases in between. In germline, CDR1 is SQVTM, CDR2 ANQGSEA. The CDR3 consists of 13 residues.

For the CDR3, the DNA is TGCGCCAGCAGCCAGCAACAGGGCGGCGGCTACACCTTC. Amino acids: CASSQQQGGGYTF. The chain employs TRBV5-1 and TRBJ1-2; D possibly corresponds to TRBD1 (6 bases). V lost 4 bases and J 8 bases, leaving 15 bases between the germline ends. Germline values: CDR1 SGHRS, CDR2 YFSETQ. The length of the CDR3 is 13 residues.

The V gene is TRBV6-5, the J gene TRBJ2-7, with TRBD1 matching 7 bases. Trimming took 6 bases from V and 0 from J; bases not matched to a gene: 8. Germline assignment: CDR1 MNHEY and CDR2 SVGAGI. The CDR3 totals 15 residues. CDR3 coding DNA: TGTGCCAGCAGAAGCGACAGGGACAGCTCCTACGAGCAGTACTTC. This codes for CASRSDRDSSYEQYF.

This clonotype was picked up many times. The V and J genes are TRBV2 and TRBJ1-2; 9 nucleotides agree with TRBD1. Germline CDR1 and CDR2: SNHLY and FYNNEI. This CDR3 is built from 13 residues. The V and J ends lost 5 bases and 7 bases, in that order; junction bases with no gene match: 5. The CDR3 DNA follows: TGTGCCAGCAGTAGGGACAGGGCGGGTGGCTACACCTTC. It yields the protein CASSRDRAGGYTF.